This T cell receptor (beta chain) was sequenced in a study of tumor and adjacent non-tumor tissue in lung cancer. Study details: The patients, 10 men and roughly 5 women, were 31 to 76 with stage I to III disease. Study findings and constraints: Patients with more diverse tumor TCRs had worse survival.

With respect to this clonotype: Its antigen is as yet unknown. At one boundary the junction diverges from the germline segment, which might be a read error.

The length of the CDR3 is 15 residues. Germline V gene lookup returns CDR1 SGHVS and CDR2 FQNEAQ. This sample's RNA came from whole unsorted tissue. Newly diagnosed lung cancer patients had thoracic surgery in China, August–November 2014, without prior chemotherapy. A modified ARM-PCR protocol with three rounds of nested PCR amplified TCRbeta. TCRdb redid the calling of the multiplex PCR reads with MiXCR, one entry per CDR3 protein. The profile shows approximately 71,000 distinct CDR3 sequences, almost 60% of them singletons. The J gene is TRBJ2-7, the V gene TRBV7-8, with a weak D call TRBD2 (6 bases). The sequence derives from a man aged 50 to 60 with non-small cell lung cancer. The sample comprised lung tumor tissue. The CDR3 sequence is CASSIFLANSYVQYF. The CDR3 DNA is TGTGCCAGCAGCATCTTCCTAGCGAACTCCTACGTGCAGTACTTC.